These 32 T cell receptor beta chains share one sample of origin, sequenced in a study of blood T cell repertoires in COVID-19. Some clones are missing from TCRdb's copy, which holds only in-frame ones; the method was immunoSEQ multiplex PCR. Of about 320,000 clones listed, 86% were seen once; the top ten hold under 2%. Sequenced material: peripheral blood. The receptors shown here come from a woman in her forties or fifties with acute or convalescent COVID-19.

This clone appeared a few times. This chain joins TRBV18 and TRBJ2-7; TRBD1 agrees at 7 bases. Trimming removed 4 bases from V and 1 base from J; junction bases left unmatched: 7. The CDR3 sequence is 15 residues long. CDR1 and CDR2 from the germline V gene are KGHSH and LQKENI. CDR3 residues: CASSLGAGGSYEQYF. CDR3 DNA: TGTGCCAGCTCACTCGGGGCAGGGGGATCCTACGAGCAGTACTTC. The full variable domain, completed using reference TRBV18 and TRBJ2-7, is NAGVMQNPRHLVRRRGQEARLRCSPMKGHSHVYWYRQLPEEGLKFMVYLQKENIIDESGMPKERFSAEFPKEGPSILRIQQVVRGDSAAYFCASSLGAGGSYEQYFGPGTRLTVT.

The CDR3 nucleotides are TGCAGCGCGGCCTTCCGACTAGTTTACAATGAGCAGTTCTTC. This sequence encodes CSAAFRLVYNEQFF. V and J are TRBV29-1 and TRBJ2-1, with TRBD2 as a possible D gene (6 bases). Germline V gene lookup returns CDR1 SQVTM and CDR2 ANQGSEA. V lost 7 bases and J lost 4, with 17 bases in between. This CDR3 has 14 amino acids.

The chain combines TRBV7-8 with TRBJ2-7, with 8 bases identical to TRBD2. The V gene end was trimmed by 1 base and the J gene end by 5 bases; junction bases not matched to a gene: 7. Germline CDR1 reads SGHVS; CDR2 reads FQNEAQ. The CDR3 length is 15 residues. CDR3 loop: CASSLGGRSGNEQYF. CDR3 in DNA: TGTGCCAGCAGCTTAGGAGGGCGTAGCGGGAACGAGCAGTACTTC.

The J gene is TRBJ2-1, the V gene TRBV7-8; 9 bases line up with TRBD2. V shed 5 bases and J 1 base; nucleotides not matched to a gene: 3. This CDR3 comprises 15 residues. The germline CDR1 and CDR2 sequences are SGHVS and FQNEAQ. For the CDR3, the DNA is TGTGCCAGCAGCCCTGGACTAGCGTCCTACAATGAGCAGTTCTTC. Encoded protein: CASSPGLASYNEQFF.

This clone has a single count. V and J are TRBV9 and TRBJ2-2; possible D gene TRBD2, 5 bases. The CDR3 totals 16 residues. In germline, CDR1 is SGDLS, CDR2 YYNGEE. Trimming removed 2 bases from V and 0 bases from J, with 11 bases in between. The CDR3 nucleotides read TGTGCCAGCAGCGTTTTGGCGGAGGCGAACACCGGGGAGCTGTTTTTT. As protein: CASSVLAEANTGELFF.

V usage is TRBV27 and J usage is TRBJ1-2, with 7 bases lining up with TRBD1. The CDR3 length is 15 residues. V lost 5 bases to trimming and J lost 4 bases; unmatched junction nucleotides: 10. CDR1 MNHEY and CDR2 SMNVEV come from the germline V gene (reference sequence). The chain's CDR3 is CASSIIRGRFYGYTF. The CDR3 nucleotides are TGTGCCAGCAGTATCATTAGGGGGCGTTTCTATGGCTACACCTTC.

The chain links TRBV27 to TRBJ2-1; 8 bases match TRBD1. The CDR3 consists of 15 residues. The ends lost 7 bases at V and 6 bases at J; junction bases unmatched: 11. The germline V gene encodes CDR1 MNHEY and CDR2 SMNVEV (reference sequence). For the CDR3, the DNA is TGTGCCAGCACGGCGACGGGACAGGCTTCCAATGAGCAGTTCTTC. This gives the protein CASTATGQASNEQFF.

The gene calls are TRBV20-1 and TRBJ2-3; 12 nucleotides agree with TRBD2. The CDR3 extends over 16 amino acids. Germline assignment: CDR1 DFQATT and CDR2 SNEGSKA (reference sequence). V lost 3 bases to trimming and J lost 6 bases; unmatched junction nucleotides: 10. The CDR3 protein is CSASRLGLAGADTQYF. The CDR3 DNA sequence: TGCAGTGCTAGTAGGTTGGGACTAGCGGGCGCGGATACGCAGTATTTT.

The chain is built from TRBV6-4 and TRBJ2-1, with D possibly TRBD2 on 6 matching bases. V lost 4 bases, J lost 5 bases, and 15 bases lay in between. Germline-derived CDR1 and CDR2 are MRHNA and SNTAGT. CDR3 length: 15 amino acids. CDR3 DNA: TGTGCCAGCAGTGCCGATAGACTAGGCCACAATGAGCAGTTCTTC. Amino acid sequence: CASSADRLGHNEQFF.

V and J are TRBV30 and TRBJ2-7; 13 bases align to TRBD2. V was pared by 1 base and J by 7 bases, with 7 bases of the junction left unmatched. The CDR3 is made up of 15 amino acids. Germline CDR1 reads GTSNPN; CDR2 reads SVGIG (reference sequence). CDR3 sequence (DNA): TGTGCCTGGAGTGCCGGACTAGCGGGAGTTAAAGAGCAGTACTTC. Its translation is CAWSAGLAGVKEQYF.

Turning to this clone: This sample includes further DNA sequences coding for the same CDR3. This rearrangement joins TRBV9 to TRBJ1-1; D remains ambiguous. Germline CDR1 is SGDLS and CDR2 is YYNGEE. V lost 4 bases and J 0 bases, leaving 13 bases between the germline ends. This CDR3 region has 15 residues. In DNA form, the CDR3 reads TGTGCCAGCAGCCCCCGTGGAGGAATGAACACTGAAGCTTTCTTT. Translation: CASSPRGGMNTEAFF.

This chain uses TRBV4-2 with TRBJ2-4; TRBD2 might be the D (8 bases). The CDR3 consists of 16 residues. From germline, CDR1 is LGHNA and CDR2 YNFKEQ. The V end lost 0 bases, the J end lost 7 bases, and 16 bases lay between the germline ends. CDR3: CASSQDPGGGANIQYF. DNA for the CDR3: TGTGCCAGCAGCCAAGATCCGGGAGGGGGCGCGAACATTCAGTACTTC.

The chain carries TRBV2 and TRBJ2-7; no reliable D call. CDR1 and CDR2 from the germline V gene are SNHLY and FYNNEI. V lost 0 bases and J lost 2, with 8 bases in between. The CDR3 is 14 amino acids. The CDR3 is CASSEAEPTYEQYF. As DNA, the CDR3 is TGTGCCAGCAGTGAAGCAGAGCCCACCTACGAGCAGTACTTC.

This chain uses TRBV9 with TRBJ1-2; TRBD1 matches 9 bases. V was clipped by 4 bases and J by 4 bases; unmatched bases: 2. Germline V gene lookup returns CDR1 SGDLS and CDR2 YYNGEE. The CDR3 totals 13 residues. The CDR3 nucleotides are TGTGCCAGCAGCTCACAGGGGGCCTATGGCTACACCTTC. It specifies CASSSQGAYGYTF.

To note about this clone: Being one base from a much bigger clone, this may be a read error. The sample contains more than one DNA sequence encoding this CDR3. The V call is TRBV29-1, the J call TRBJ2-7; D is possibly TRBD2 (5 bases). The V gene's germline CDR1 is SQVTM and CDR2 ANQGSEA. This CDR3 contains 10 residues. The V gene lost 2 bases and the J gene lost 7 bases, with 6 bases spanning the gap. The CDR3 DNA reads TGCAGCGTTGAAACGGGAGAGCAGTACTTC. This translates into CSVETGEQYF.

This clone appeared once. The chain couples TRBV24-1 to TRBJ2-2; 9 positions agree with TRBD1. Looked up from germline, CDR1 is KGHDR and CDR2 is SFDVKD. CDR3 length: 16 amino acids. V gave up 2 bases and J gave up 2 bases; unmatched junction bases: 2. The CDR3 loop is CATSDWGQGNTGELFF. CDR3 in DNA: TGTGCCACCAGTGATTGGGGACAGGGCAACACCGGGGAGCTGTTTTTT.

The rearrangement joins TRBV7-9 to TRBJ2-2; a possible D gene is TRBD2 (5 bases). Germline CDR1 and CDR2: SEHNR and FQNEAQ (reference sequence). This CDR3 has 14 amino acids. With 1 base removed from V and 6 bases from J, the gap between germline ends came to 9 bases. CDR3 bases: TGTGCCAGCAGCTTAGTTTTGGGAGCCGGGGAGCTGTTTTTT. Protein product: CASSLVLGAGELFF. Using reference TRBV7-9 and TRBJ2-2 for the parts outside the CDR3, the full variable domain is DTGVSQNPRHKITKRGQNVTFRCDPISEHNRLYWYRQTLGQGPEFLTYFQNEAQLEKSRLLSDRFSAERPKGSFSTLEIQRTEQGDSAMYLCASSLVLGAGELFFGEGSRLTVL.

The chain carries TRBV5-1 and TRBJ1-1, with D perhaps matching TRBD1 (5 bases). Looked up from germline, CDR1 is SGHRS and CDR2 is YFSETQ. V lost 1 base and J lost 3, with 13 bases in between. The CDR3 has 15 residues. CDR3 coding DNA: TGCGCCAGCAGCTTGCATCCGGGGGAGGACACTGAAGCTTTCTTT. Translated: CASSLHPGEDTEAFF. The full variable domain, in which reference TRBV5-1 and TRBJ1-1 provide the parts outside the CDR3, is KAGVTQTPRYLIKTRGQQVTLSCSPISGHRSVSWYQQTPGQGLQFLFEYFSETQRNKGNFPGRFSGRQFSNSRSEMNVSTLELGDSALYLCASSLHPGEDTEAFFGQGTRLTVV.

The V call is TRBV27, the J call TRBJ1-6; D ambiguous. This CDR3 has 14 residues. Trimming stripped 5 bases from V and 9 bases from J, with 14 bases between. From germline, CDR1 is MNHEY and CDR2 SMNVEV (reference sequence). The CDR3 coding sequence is TGTGCCAGCAGTCCACTTAATTTCCGTTCACCCCTCCACTTT. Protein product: CASSPLNFRSPLHF.

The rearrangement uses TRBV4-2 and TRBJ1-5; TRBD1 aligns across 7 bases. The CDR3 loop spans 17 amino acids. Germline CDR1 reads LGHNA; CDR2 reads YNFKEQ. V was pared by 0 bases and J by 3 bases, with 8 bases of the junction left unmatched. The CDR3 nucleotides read TGTGCCAGCAGCCAAGAGCCGCGGGACAGCGACAATCAGCCCCAGCATTTT. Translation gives CASSQEPRDSDNQPQHF.

The CDR3 region has the DNA TGTGCCAGTAGTATCGGACAGGTTCAAGAGACCCAGTACTTC. This translates into CASSIGQVQETQYF. V gene TRBV19 combines with J gene TRBJ2-5; 7 bases match TRBD1. This CDR3 spans 14 amino acids. Germline V gene sequence: CDR1 LNHDA, CDR2 SQIVND (reference sequence). Germline trimming cut 3 bases from V and 2 bases from J; bases unmatched to any gene: 3. Together with reference TRBV19 and TRBJ2-5, the CDR3 gives the full variable domain: DGGITQSPKYLFRKEGQNVTLSCEQNLNHDAMYWYRQDPGQGLRLIYYSQIVNDFQKGDIAEGYSVSREKKESFPLTVTSAQKNPTAFYLCASSIGQVQETQYFGPGTRLLVL.

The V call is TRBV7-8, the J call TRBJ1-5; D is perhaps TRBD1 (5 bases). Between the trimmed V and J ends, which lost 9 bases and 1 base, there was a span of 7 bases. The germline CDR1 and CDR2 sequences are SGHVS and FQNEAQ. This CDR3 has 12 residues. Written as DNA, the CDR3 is TGTGCCAGTCAGGGCAGCAATCAGCCCCAGCATTTT. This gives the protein CASQGSNQPQHF.

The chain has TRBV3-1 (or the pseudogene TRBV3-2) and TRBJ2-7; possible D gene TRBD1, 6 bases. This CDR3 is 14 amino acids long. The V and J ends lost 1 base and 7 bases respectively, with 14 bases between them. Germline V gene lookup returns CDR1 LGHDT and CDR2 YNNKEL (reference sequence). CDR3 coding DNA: TGTGCCAGCAGCCAAGGGGGCAGGGGCGGGGAGCAGTACTTC. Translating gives CASSQGGRGGEQYF.

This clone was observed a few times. The CDR3 spells CSVVIGGGPYEQYF. In nucleotides, the CDR3 is TGCAGCGTTGTGATAGGCGGGGGACCTTACGAGCAGTACTTC. This chain connects TRBV29-1 to TRBJ2-7; TRBD2 aligns across 7 bases. The CDR3 extends over 14 amino acids. CDR1 and CDR2 (germline): SQVTM, ANQGSEA. J was trimmed by 4 bases and V by 4 bases; bases with no gene match: 10.

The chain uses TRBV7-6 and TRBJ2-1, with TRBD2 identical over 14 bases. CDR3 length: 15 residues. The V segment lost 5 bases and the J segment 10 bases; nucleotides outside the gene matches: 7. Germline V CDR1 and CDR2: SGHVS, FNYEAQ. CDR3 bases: TGTGCCAGCAGCCCCTGGACTAGCGGGAGGAGAGAGCAGTTCTTC. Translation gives CASSPWTSGRREQFF.

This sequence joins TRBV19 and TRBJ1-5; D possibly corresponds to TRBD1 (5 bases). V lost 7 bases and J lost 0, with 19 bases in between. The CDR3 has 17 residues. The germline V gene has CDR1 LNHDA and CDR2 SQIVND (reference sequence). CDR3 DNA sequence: TGTGCCAGTATCGAAAGGTGGGGCAGTTATAGCAATCAGCCCCAGCATTTT. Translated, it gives CASIERWGSYSNQPQHF.

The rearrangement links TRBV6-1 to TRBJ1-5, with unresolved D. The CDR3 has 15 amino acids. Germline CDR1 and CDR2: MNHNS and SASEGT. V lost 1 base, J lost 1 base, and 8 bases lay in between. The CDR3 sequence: CASSEGPGSNQPQHF. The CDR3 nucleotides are TGTGCCAGCAGTGAAGGACCAGGAAGCAATCAGCCCCAGCATTTT.

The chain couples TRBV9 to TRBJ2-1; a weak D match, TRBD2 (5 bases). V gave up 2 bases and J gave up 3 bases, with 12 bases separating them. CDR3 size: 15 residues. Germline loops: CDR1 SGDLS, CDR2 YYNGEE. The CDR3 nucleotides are TGTGCCAGCAGCGTGAGGGTAGAAGGCTACAATGAGCAGTTCTTC. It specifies CASSVRVEGYNEQFF.

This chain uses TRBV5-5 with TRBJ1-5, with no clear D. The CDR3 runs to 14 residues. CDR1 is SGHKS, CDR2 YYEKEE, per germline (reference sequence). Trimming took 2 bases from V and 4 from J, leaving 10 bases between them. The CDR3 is CASSLRLQNQPQHF. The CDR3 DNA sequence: TGTGCCAGCAGCTTAAGATTGCAGAATCAGCCCCAGCATTTT. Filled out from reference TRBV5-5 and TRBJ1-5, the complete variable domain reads DAGVTQSPTHLIKTRGQQVTLRCSPISGHKSVSWYQQVLGQGPQFIFQYYEKEERGRGNFPDRFSARQFPNYSSELNVNALLLGDSALYLCASSLRLQNQPQHFGDGTRLSIL.

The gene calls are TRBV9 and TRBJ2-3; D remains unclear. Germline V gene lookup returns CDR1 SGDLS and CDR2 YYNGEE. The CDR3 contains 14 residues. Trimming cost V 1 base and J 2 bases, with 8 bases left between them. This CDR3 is CASSVLGSTDTQYF. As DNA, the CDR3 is TGTGCCAGCAGCGTACTAGGATCCACAGATACGCAGTATTTT.

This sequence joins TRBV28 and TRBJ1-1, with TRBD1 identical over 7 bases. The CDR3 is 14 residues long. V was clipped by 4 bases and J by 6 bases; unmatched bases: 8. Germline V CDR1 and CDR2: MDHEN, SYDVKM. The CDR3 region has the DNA TGTGCCAGCAGTTATGACTTGGGACAGCCTGAAGCTTTCTTT. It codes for CASSYDLGQPEAFF.

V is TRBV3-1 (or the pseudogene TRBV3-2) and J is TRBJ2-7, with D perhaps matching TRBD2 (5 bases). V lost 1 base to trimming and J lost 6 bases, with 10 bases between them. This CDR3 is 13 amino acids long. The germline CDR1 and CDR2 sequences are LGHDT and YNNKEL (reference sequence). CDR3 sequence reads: CASSQGSGSEQYF. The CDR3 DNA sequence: TGTGCCAGCAGCCAAGGGTCGGGGAGCGAGCAGTACTTC.